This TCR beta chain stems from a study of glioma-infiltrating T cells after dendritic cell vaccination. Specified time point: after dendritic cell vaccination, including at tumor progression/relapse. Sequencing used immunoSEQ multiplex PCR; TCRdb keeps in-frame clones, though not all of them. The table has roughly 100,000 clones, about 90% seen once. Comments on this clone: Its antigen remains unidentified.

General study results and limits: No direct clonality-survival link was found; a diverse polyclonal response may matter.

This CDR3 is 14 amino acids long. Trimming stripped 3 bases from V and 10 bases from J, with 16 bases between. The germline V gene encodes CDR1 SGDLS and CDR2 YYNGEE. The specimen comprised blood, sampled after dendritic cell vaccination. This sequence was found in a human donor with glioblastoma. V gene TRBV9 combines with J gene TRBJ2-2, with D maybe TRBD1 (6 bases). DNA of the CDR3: TGTGCCAGCAGCGGCTCTGGACAGAGGGTGGAGCTGTTTTTT. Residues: CASSGSGQRVELFF.